The next 29 T cell receptor beta chains were all read from a single sample in a study of T cell responses to AZD1222 COVID-19 vaccine. The assay was immunoSEQ multiplex PCR, and TCRdb's table has in-frame clones only and misses some. The sample has about 130,000 clones; roughly 90% are singletons. Sample: peripheral blood, taken on day 0 of AZD1222 vaccination. The receptors come from an adult in good health.

CDR3 region: CASSLYGYTF. The DNA for the CDR3 is TGTGCCAGCAGCTTATATGGCTACACCTTC. V usage is TRBV7-9 and J usage is TRBJ1-2; D is undetermined. The CDR3 is 10 amino acids. The ends were cut back, 2 bases at V and 5 bases at J, with 0 bases in the middle. CDR1 and CDR2 (germline): SEHNR, FQNEAQ (reference sequence). Full variable domain (outside the CDR3, taken from reference TRBV7-9 and TRBJ1-2): DTGVSQNPRHKITKRGQNVTFRCDPISEHNRLYWYRQTLGQGPEFLTYFQNEAQLEKSRLLSDRFSAERPKGSFSTLEIQRTEQGDSAMYLCASSLYGYTFGSGTRLTVV.

V is TRBV6-2 or TRBV6-3 and J is TRBJ2-7; 9 bases are shared with TRBD1. Germline V gene lookup returns CDR1 MNHEY and CDR2 SVGEGT. The CDR3 length is 14 residues. J lost 4 bases, V lost 4 bases, and 5 bases had no gene match. CDR3 nucleotide sequence: TGTGCCAGCAGTTCCGGACAGGGGCCGTACGAGCAGTACTTC. It is translated as CASSSGQGPYEQYF.

The gene calls are TRBV27 and TRBJ2-7; the D is unclear. The V end was cut by 8 bases, the J end by 0 bases, with 14 bases between. Germline CDR1 is MNHEY and CDR2 is SMNVEV (reference sequence). The CDR3 totals 14 residues. CDR3 sequence (DNA): TGTGCCAGCCGCGACGTCTCGAGCTCCTACGAGCAGTACTTC. Its protein is CASRDVSSSYEQYF.

The CDR3 bases are TGTGCCAGCAGCCAAGTACCCCAGAATGGCTACACCTTC. Translated, it gives CASSQVPQNGYTF. The V call is TRBV3-1 (or the pseudogene TRBV3-2), the J call TRBJ1-2, with unresolved D. V lost 1 base and J lost 6, with 9 bases in between. CDR3 length: 13 residues. The germline gives CDR1 LGHDT, CDR2 YNNKEL (reference sequence).

The V gene is TRBV4-3, the J gene TRBJ1-5, with D tentatively TRBD1 (5 bases). The ends were cut back, 0 bases at V and 7 bases at J, with 10 bases in the middle. The CDR3 has 14 residues. CDR1 and CDR2 (germline): LGHNA, YSLEER. The DNA of the CDR3 is TGCGCCAGCAGCCAAGAACGGGGCGGACAGCCCCAGCATTTT. The encoded protein is CASSQERGGQPQHF.

This chain joins TRBV7-3 and TRBJ2-1, with 12 bases that match TRBD2. The CDR3 consists of 15 residues. V lost 5 bases, J lost 9 bases, and 8 bases stayed unmatched. From germline, CDR1 is SGHTA and CDR2 FQGTGA. CDR3 nucleotide sequence: TGTGCCAGCAGCACGGGGACTAGCGGGCGGGGTGAGCAGTTCTTC. Its protein is CASSTGTSGRGEQFF.

The rearrangement links TRBV11-3 to TRBJ2-7, with TRBD2 matching over 13 bases. Germline V CDR1 and CDR2: SGHNT, YENEEA. Trimming cost V 7 bases and J 3 bases; bases outside gene matches: 9. The CDR3 spans 16 residues. CDR3 sequence: CASTPPGLAGVYEQYF. The CDR3 region has the DNA TGTGCCAGCACACCACCCGGACTAGCGGGAGTCTACGAGCAGTACTTC.

CDR3 protein: CASSPGLVGTEAFF. The CDR3 DNA follows: TGTGCCAGCAGTCCGGGACTTGTGGGGACTGAAGCTTTCTTT. V is TRBV28 and J is TRBJ1-1; D perhaps matches TRBD1 (5 bases). The V gene's germline CDR1 is MDHEN and CDR2 SYDVKM. Deletions cut 5 bases from V and 5 bases from J, with 15 bases between. The CDR3 runs to 14 residues.

This chain uses TRBV5-1 with TRBJ1-1; TRBD1 aligns across 8 bases. This CDR3 is built from 14 residues. Germline trimming cut 2 bases from V and 1 base from J; bases unmatched to any gene: 1. Germline V lookup: CDR1 SGHRS, CDR2 YFSETQ. The CDR3 here is CASSFGTGNTEAFF. CDR3 sequence (DNA): TGCGCCAGCAGCTTTGGGACAGGGAACACTGAAGCTTTCTTT.

The chain uses TRBV18 and TRBJ1-2; D is unclear. The CDR3 length is 13 residues. Deletions cut 6 bases from V and 5 bases from J, with 13 bases between. From germline, CDR1 is KGHSH and CDR2 LQKENI. CDR3 bases: TGTGCCAGCTCCTCGGACGGCCGATATGGCTACACCTTC. Amino acid sequence: CASSSDGRYGYTF.

V usage is TRBV5-4 and J usage is TRBJ2-3; 11 positions match TRBD2. The CDR3 extends over 18 amino acids. The V segment lost 2 bases and the J segment 1 base; nucleotides outside the gene matches: 9. Germline CDR1 and CDR2: SGHNT and YYREEE (reference sequence). CDR3 residues: CASSFLLSGRAGTDTQYF. The DNA for the CDR3 is TGTGCCAGCAGCTTTTTACTTAGCGGGAGGGCCGGCACAGATACGCAGTATTTT.

The rearrangement uses TRBV14 and TRBJ1-1; 11 bases fit TRBD1. The CDR3 sequence is 15 residues long. Germline V gene sequence: CDR1 SGHDN, CDR2 FVKESK. V trimming: 3 bases; J trimming: 4 bases; junction bases outside the gene matches: 4. CDR3 in DNA: TGTGCCAGCAGCCATAGGGACAGGGGGTTCACTGAAGCTTTCTTT. Translation gives CASSHRDRGFTEAFF. The full variable domain, rest sourced from reference TRBV14 and TRBJ1-1, is EAGVTQFPSHSVIEKGQTVTLRCDPISGHDNLYWYRRVMGKEIKFLLHFVKESKQDESGMPNNRFLAERTGGTYSTLKVQPAELEDSGVYFCASSHRDRGFTEAFFGQGTRLTVV.

This clone appeared a few times. This chain uses TRBV10-2 with TRBJ2-7, with D possibly being TRBD1 (6 bases). This CDR3 comprises 11 residues. Germline CDR1 WSHSY, CDR2 SAAADI. With 6 bases removed from V and 4 bases from J, the gap between germline ends came to 7 bases. CDR3 nucleotides: TGCGCCAGCAGGCAGGGGTACGAGCAGTACTTC. The encoded protein is CASRQGYEQYF.

This sequence joins TRBV6-2 or TRBV6-3 and TRBJ1-3, with 7 bases fitting TRBD1. Germline CDR1 and CDR2: MNHEY and SVGEGT. The length of the CDR3 is 15 residues. V lost 0 bases to trimming and J lost 2 bases; unmatched junction nucleotides: 1. CDR3 coding DNA: TGTGCCAGCAGTTACTCCACAGGGGCTGGAAACACCATATATTTT. Translation gives CASSYSTGAGNTIYF.

This chain joins TRBV5-1 and TRBJ1-1; D possibly corresponds to TRBD1 (6 bases). The length of the CDR3 is 15 residues. Germline V lookup: CDR1 SGHRS, CDR2 YFSETQ. Trimming removed 4 bases at V and 0 bases at J, with 13 bases between. CDR3: CASSPTGQMNTEAFF. The CDR3, as DNA: TGCGCCAGCAGCCCTACCGGACAGATGAACACTGAAGCTTTCTTT.

The V and J genes are TRBV6-1 and TRBJ1-3, with D unclear. Germline-derived CDR1 and CDR2 are MNHNS and SASEGT. The CDR3 consists of 14 residues. Deletions cut 1 base from V and 7 bases from J, with 11 bases between. The CDR3 spells CASSEGLESNTIYF. CDR3 nucleotide sequence: TGTGCCAGCAGTGAAGGTTTGGAGTCCAACACCATATATTTT.

The chain is built from TRBV7-8 and TRBJ1-3, with TRBD1 identical over 8 bases. Germline V lookup: CDR1 SGHVS, CDR2 FQNEAQ. The CDR3 has 17 residues. V dropped 1 base and J dropped 9; count of bases not matched to a gene: 14. CDR3 coding DNA: TGTGCCAGCAGCTTAGGGTCTGGACAGGGCATTGGTCCCACCATATATTTT. Translated: CASSLGSGQGIGPTIYF.

The chain has TRBV9 and TRBJ2-7; D uncertain. Per the germline V gene, CDR1 is SGDLS and CDR2 is YYNGEE. CDR3 length: 13 amino acids. V was shortened by 2 bases and J by 4 bases, with 10 bases between the two germline ends. CDR3 in amino acids: CASSVQDEYEQYF. DNA for the CDR3: TGTGCCAGCAGCGTCCAAGACGAGTACGAGCAGTACTTC.

CDR3 in amino acids: CASSRTGAYGYTF. CDR3 nucleotides: TGTGCCAGCAGCCGGACAGGGGCCTATGGCTACACCTTC. J is TRBJ1-2 and V is TRBV3-1 (or the pseudogene TRBV3-2); TRBD1 matches at 9 bases. This CDR3 is 13 amino acids long. V shed 4 bases, J shed 4 bases, and the junction held 1 base outside the gene matches. Germline lookup yields CDR1 LGHDT and CDR2 YNNKEL (reference sequence).

The genes are TRBV29-1 and TRBJ2-5; D is unresolved. The CDR3 has 15 amino acids. The germline V gene encodes CDR1 SQVTM and CDR2 ANQGSEA. Trimming took off 2 bases at V and 4 bases at J, with 17 bases between the two ends. CDR3: CSVEWLGWGVETQYF. As DNA, the CDR3 is TGCAGCGTTGAATGGTTGGGGTGGGGTGTAGAGACCCAGTACTTC.

The V and J genes are TRBV18 and TRBJ1-6; 9 bases are shared with TRBD1. CDR1 and CDR2 (germline): KGHSH, LQKENI. V gave up 2 bases and J gave up 8 bases; unmatched junction bases: 4. CDR3 length: 15 residues. As DNA, the CDR3 is TGTGCCAGCTCACCAGGACAGGGGAAACATTCACCCCTCCACTTT. It is translated as CASSPGQGKHSPLHF.

The CDR3, as DNA: TGCGCCAGCAGCCAAGAACCCCTGGCCCTGAACACTGAAGCTTTCTTT. It yields the protein CASSQEPLALNTEAFF. The rearrangement links TRBV4-1 to TRBJ1-1; D is unresolved. The germline CDR1 and CDR2 sequences are MGHRA and YSYEKL. Trimming removed 0 bases from V and 0 bases from J, with 11 bases in between. CDR3 length equals 16 residues.

DNA for the CDR3: TGTGCCAGCAGTTCAGGGACAGGGGCACGTACCCTGGCCCAGCATTTT. Translating it yields CASSSGTGARTLAQHF. The V gene is TRBV6-5, the J gene TRBJ1-5; 10 bases align to TRBD1. The CDR3 runs 16 residues. Germline V gives CDR1 MNHEY, CDR2 SVGAGI. With 4 bases clipped from V and 11 bases from J, the junction kept 14 bases outside the gene matches.

The chain recombines TRBV27 with TRBJ2-1; possible D gene TRBD2, 6 bases. Germline V CDR1 and CDR2: MNHEY, SMNVEV (reference sequence). The CDR3 contains 14 residues. V lost 2 bases and J 4 bases, leaving 9 bases between the germline ends. The CDR3 loop reads CASSLRGLYNEQFF. CDR3 nucleotides: TGTGCCAGCAGTTTAAGGGGACTGTACAATGAGCAGTTCTTC.

V and J are TRBV27 and TRBJ2-2; D gene uncertain. Per the germline V gene, CDR1 is MNHEY and CDR2 is SMNVEV (reference sequence). Trimming took off 2 bases at V and 0 bases at J, with 13 bases between the two ends. This CDR3 spans 17 amino acids. The CDR3 here is CASSLVGLGTNTGELFF. The CDR3 nucleotides are TGTGCCAGCAGTTTAGTCGGGTTGGGCACGAACACCGGGGAGCTGTTTTTT.

The rearrangement joins TRBV29-1 to TRBJ2-1, with a possible D match to TRBD2 (6 bases). Trimming removed 5 bases at V and 0 bases at J, with 14 bases between. This CDR3 has 15 amino acids. Germline loops: CDR1 SQVTM, CDR2 ANQGSEA. CDR3 in DNA: TGCAGCGTTCCCGGGGGTTCTAGCTCCTACAATGAGCAGTTCTTC. Its translation is CSVPGGSSSYNEQFF.

This chain uses TRBV5-4 with TRBJ1-2; D gene ambiguous. The germline V gene encodes CDR1 SGHNT and CDR2 YYREEE (reference sequence). V lost 2 bases, J lost 4 bases, and 3 bases lay in between. This CDR3 spans 11 amino acids. CDR3 nucleotides: TGTGCCAGCAGCTTTAGCTATGGCTACACCTTC. Protein: CASSFSYGYTF.

V and J are TRBV27 and TRBJ2-7, with D tentatively TRBD2 (6 bases). The CDR3 spans 13 residues. V was shortened by 3 bases and J by 4 bases, with 10 bases between the two germline ends. Germline lookup yields CDR1 MNHEY and CDR2 SMNVEV (reference sequence). The CDR3 coding sequence is TGTGCCAGCAGTTTGGGGCTAGCGTACGAGCAGTACTTC. Protein sequence: CASSLGLAYEQYF.

This clone was detected only a few times. The V call is TRBV27, the J call TRBJ2-7; D is unclear. The V end lost 3 bases, the J end lost 8 bases, and 8 bases lay between the germline ends. Germline CDR1 is MNHEY and CDR2 is SMNVEV (reference sequence). The CDR3 extends over 11 amino acids. Here the CDR3 DNA reads TGTGCCAGCAGTTTTAGAGAAAAGCAGTACTTC. This sequence encodes CASSFREKQYF.